The 30 T cell receptor beta chains in this list originate from one sample, sequenced in a study of PD-L1 blockade in urothelial cancer. The time point here: pretreatment peripheral blood. TCRdb's table, derived via immunoSEQ multiplex PCR, lists solely in-frame clones and lacks some. The profile covers over 75,000 clones, with roughly 90% appearing a single time and roughly 0.88% taken by the ten largest. Sequenced here: PBMCs, sampled around atezolizumab (anti-PD-L1) treatment. These receptors were obtained from a woman of 80 years or more with urothelial cancer.

The rearrangement uses TRBV5-8 and TRBJ1-2; possibly TRBD1 for D (5 bases). CDR3 length: 13 residues. CDR1 and CDR2 (germline): SGHTS, YDEGEE. The germline V and J ends were trimmed by 4 bases and 6 bases, with 13 bases remaining between them. The DNA for the CDR3 is TGTGCCAGCAGCGGGGGGTGGCTGGATGGCTACACCTTC. Encoded protein: CASSGGWLDGYTF. The complete variable domain, with remaining parts taken from reference TRBV5-8 and TRBJ1-2, reads EAGVTQSPTHLIKTRGQQATLRCSPISGHTSVYWYQQALGLGLQFLLWYDEGEERNRGNFPPRFSGRQFPNYSSELNVNALELEDSALYLCASSGGWLDGYTFGSGTRLTVV.

This clone was seen more than once but under ten times. The junction shows a germline mismatch at one end, possibly a read error. The rearrangement uses TRBV20-1 and TRBJ1-1; no definite D call. This CDR3 has 11 amino acids. CDR1 DFQATT and CDR2 SNEGSKA come from the germline V gene (reference sequence). Here the CDR3 reads CSARDGSETLF. CDR3 sequence (DNA): TGCAGTGCTAGAGACGGGTCAGAAACACTCTTT.

The sample holds one count of this clone. J is TRBJ2-7 and V is TRBV7-9, with D tentatively TRBD2 (6 bases). There are 14 residues in the CDR3. Trimming pared 5 bases from V and 3 bases from J, leaving 14 bases between. Per germline, CDR1 SEHNR and CDR2 FQNEAQ (reference sequence). DNA of the CDR3: TGTGCCAGCAGCATACCGGGACTCAACTACGAGCAGTACTTC. Translating gives CASSIPGLNYEQYF. Combining the CDR3 with reference TRBV7-9 and TRBJ2-7 gives the whole variable domain DTGVSQNPRHKITKRGQNVTFRCDPISEHNRLYWYRQTLGQGPEFLTYFQNEAQLEKSRLLSDRFSAERPKGSFSTLEIQRTEQGDSAMYLCASSIPGLNYEQYFGPGTRLTVT.

The chain is built from TRBV7-9 and TRBJ2-1; TRBD2 matches 7 bases. With V trimmed by 5 bases and J by 10 bases, 14 bases remained unmatched. The CDR3 totals 15 residues. The V gene's germline CDR1 is SEHNR and CDR2 FQNEAQ (reference sequence). The chain's CDR3 is CASSPAAGSRGEQFF. CDR3 DNA sequence: TGTGCCAGCAGCCCGGCAGCGGGGAGCCGGGGGGAGCAGTTCTTC.

This chain connects TRBV30 to TRBJ2-1, with 9 nucleotides matching TRBD2. The junction had 13 bases not matched to a gene; V was cut back by 3 bases and J by 4 bases. The CDR3 contains 17 residues. Germline CDR1 GTSNPN, CDR2 SVGIG (reference sequence). CDR3 in amino acids: CAWREPLTSGWYNEQFF. CDR3 in DNA: TGTGCCTGGAGAGAACCCTTGACTAGCGGTTGGTACAATGAGCAGTTCTTC.

This chain uses TRBV5-4 with TRBJ2-1, with 9 bases identical to TRBD1. Trimming at V came to 0 bases and at J to 2 bases, leaving 0 bases not matched to a gene. This CDR3 region has 15 residues. The germline V gene has CDR1 SGHNT and CDR2 YYREEE (reference sequence). The CDR3 DNA follows: TGTGCCAGCAGCTTGGGACAGGGGGCCTACAATGAGCAGTTCTTC. It codes for CASSLGQGAYNEQFF.

This chain uses TRBV12-2 with TRBJ1-4; no check of the table's D call, TRBD1, against the DNA was made. TRBV12-2 is a pseudogene locus. This CDR3 comprises 17 residues. The CDR3 loop reads CASRLVRNRDTRARLFF. CDR3 nucleotide sequence: TGTGCAAGTCGCTTAGTAAGAAACCGGGACACCCGAGCGCGACTGTTTTTT.

V is TRBV28 and J is TRBJ1-4; 10 bases agree with TRBD1. The V gene's germline CDR1 is MDHEN and CDR2 SYDVKM. V was pared by 6 bases and J by 6 bases, with 7 bases of the junction left unmatched. CDR3 length: 15 residues. The CDR3 protein is CASRTGTGVYEKLFF. The CDR3 nucleotides are TGTGCCAGCAGGACCGGGACAGGGGTTTATGAAAAACTGTTTTTT.

This clone was seen more than once but under ten times. Other nucleotide sequences in the sample specify the same CDR3. The chain carries TRBV18 and TRBJ1-2; tentative D call: TRBD1 (5 bases). CDR1 KGHSH and CDR2 LQKENI come from the germline V gene. This CDR3 spans 14 amino acids. The V gene lost 3 bases and the J gene lost 5 bases, with 13 bases spanning the gap. The CDR3 DNA is TGTGCCAGCTCACCCCCGACAGAGTCGTATGGCTACACCTTC. Protein: CASSPPTESYGYTF.

V gene TRBV25-1 combines with J gene TRBJ1-1; 7 bases fit TRBD1. Unmatched junction bases numbered 4, after V lost 6 bases and J lost 0 bases. The germline gives CDR1 MGHDK, CDR2 SYGVNS. This CDR3 spans 14 amino acids. The CDR3 here is CASRDRAVNTEAFF. CDR3 coding DNA: TGTGCCAGCAGAGACAGGGCTGTGAACACTGAAGCTTTCTTT.

The chain links TRBV27 to TRBJ2-1, with D possibly being TRBD2 (6 bases). CDR3 length equals 15 residues. In germline, CDR1 is MNHEY, CDR2 SMNVEV (reference sequence). With 2 bases removed from V and 1 base from J, the gap between germline ends came to 9 bases. CDR3 region: CASSLRGTSYNEQFF. CDR3 DNA: TGTGCCAGCAGTTTACGGGGGACGTCCTACAATGAGCAGTTCTTC.

V is TRBV5-1 and J is TRBJ2-7; possible D gene TRBD2, 6 bases. CDR3 length: 13 residues. The V and J ends lost 4 bases and 2 bases respectively, with 10 bases between them. Germline V gene lookup returns CDR1 SGHRS and CDR2 YFSETQ. In DNA, the CDR3 is TGCGCCAGCAGCCCGGGACTCGCCTACGAGCAGTACTTC. This encodes CASSPGLAYEQYF.

The rearrangement joins TRBV27 to TRBJ2-7; the D gene is possibly TRBD2 (5 bases). CDR1 and CDR2 from the germline V gene are MNHEY and SMNVEV (reference sequence). Trimming left V 0 bases short and J 2 bases short, with 11 bases between. CDR3 length: 15 residues. The CDR3 DNA is TGTGCCAGCAGTTTATCAAGCGGAAATACCTACGAGCAGTACTTC. As protein: CASSLSSGNTYEQYF.

The chain employs TRBV2 and TRBJ2-7; 8 nucleotides agree with TRBD1. The V segment lost 6 bases and the J segment 2 bases; nucleotides outside the gene matches: 3. The CDR3 runs to 13 residues. Germline V gene data show CDR1 as SNHLY and CDR2 as FYNNEI. In DNA form, the CDR3 reads TGTGCCAGCAGGAAACAGGGGGCCTACGAGCAGTACTTC. Amino acid sequence: CASRKQGAYEQYF.

The chain links TRBV5-1 to TRBJ2-1; 12 bases are a match to TRBD2. Germline V gene sequence: CDR1 SGHRS, CDR2 YFSETQ. The V segment lost 2 bases and the J segment 0 bases; nucleotides outside the gene matches: 6. The CDR3 is 18 residues long. CDR3 region: CASSLGLAGPSSYNEQFF. As DNA, the CDR3 is TGCGCCAGCAGCTTAGGACTAGCGGGACCCAGCTCCTACAATGAGCAGTTCTTC.

This sequence joins TRBV12-5 and TRBJ1-2; D is perhaps TRBD1 (5 bases). Trimming pared 7 bases from V and 7 bases from J, leaving 10 bases between. Germline CDR1 LGHNT, CDR2 FRNRAP. The CDR3 loop spans 11 amino acids. This CDR3 reads CASAGSGGYTF. The CDR3 DNA reads as TGTGCTAGTGCAGGGTCGGGTGGCTACACCTTC.

The chain joins TRBV15 to TRBJ2-1; D perhaps matches TRBD2 (6 bases). The CDR3 is 18 amino acids. V was trimmed by 2 bases and J by 1 base, leaving 18 bases between them. Germline V lookup: CDR1 LNHNV, CDR2 YYDKDF (reference sequence). Here the CDR3 reads CATSRPGGSGRSYNEQFF. CDR3 bases: TGTGCCACCAGCAGACCTGGGGGTAGCGGAAGGTCCTACAATGAGCAGTTCTTC.

V and J are TRBV9 and TRBJ2-5; 9 nucleotides agree with TRBD2. Germline values: CDR1 SGDLS, CDR2 YYNGEE. J was trimmed by 5 bases and V by 4 bases; bases with no gene match: 12. This CDR3 is built from 16 residues. CDR3 loop: CASSPPWDSGSETQYF. CDR3 nucleotides: TGTGCCAGCAGCCCACCCTGGGATAGCGGGAGTGAGACCCAGTACTTC.

The V gene is TRBV5-1, the J gene TRBJ1-5, with TRBD1 as a possible D gene (5 bases). The ends were cut back, 0 bases at V and 6 bases at J, with 10 bases in the middle. The CDR3 runs 14 residues. The V gene's germline CDR1 is SGHRS and CDR2 YFSETQ. The CDR3 bases are TGCGCCAGCAGCTTGGCCAACGGGGGTCAGCCCCAGCATTTT. This sequence encodes CASSLANGGQPQHF.

V and J are TRBV27 and TRBJ1-5, with D possibly being TRBD1 (6 bases). This CDR3 contains 15 residues. V was trimmed by 9 bases and J by 1 base, leaving 16 bases between them. Per the germline V gene, CDR1 is MNHEY and CDR2 is SMNVEV (reference sequence). CDR3 bases: TGTGCCAGTAGGGTTGGGGGCGAGAGCAATCAGCCCCAGCATTTT. Its protein product is CASRVGGESNQPQHF.

The J gene is TRBJ2-7, the V gene TRBV18; weak D call: TRBD1 (7 bases). From germline, CDR1 is KGHSH and CDR2 LQKENI. The ends were cut back, 3 bases at V and 1 base at J, with 10 bases in the middle. The CDR3 spans 14 residues. This CDR3 reads CASSPAGQSYEQYF. The CDR3 nucleotides are TGTGCCAGCTCACCCGCGGGACAGTCCTACGAGCAGTACTTC.

J is TRBJ2-7 and V is TRBV19; weak D call: TRBD1 (6 bases). In germline, CDR1 is LNHDA, CDR2 SQIVND (reference sequence). The CDR3 loop spans 15 amino acids. Between the trimmed V and J ends, which lost 2 bases and 3 bases, there was a span of 14 bases. CDR3 nucleotide sequence: TGTGCCAGTAGTATAAACAGGGTTCTGAGCTACGAGCAGTACTTC. Translated: CASSINRVLSYEQYF.

The V call is TRBV10-1, the J call TRBJ2-1; 9 nucleotides align to TRBD1. The CDR3 covers 15 residues. Germline CDR1 and CDR2: WNHNN and SYGVQD (reference sequence). With 5 bases clipped from V and 6 bases from J, the junction kept 8 bases outside the gene matches. CDR3 sequence reads: CASSTGQGFSNEQFF. The CDR3 coding sequence is TGCGCCAGCAGTACGGGACAGGGATTTAGCAATGAGCAGTTCTTC.

The chain joins TRBV5-6 to TRBJ2-3, with 12 bases lining up with TRBD2. V dropped 4 bases and J dropped 3; count of bases not matched to a gene: 0. This CDR3 is built from 14 residues. Germline CDR1 SGHDT, CDR2 YYEEEE. The CDR3 DNA follows: TGTGCCAGCAGCCTAGCGGGAGGGACAGATACGCAGTATTTT. Its protein product is CASSLAGGTDTQYF.

The V and J genes are TRBV19 and TRBJ2-5; D remains unclear. The CDR3 length is 15 residues. The germline V and J ends were trimmed by 5 bases and 5 bases, with 18 bases remaining between them. Germline CDR1 and CDR2: LNHDA and SQIVND (reference sequence). Here the CDR3 DNA reads TGTGCCAGTAGTTCGCGTTTAGGCCCCGGGGAGACCCAGTACTTC. It translates to CASSSRLGPGETQYF.

Note on this clone: This sample includes further DNA sequences coding for the same CDR3. The chain is built from TRBV9 and TRBJ2-1; D might be TRBD2 (6 bases). Germline CDR1 reads SGDLS; CDR2 reads YYNGEE. The CDR3 has 14 amino acids. V shed 3 bases and J shed 4 bases, with 11 bases lying between them. The CDR3 sequence: CASSAGTSYNEQFF. CDR3 in DNA: TGTGCCAGCAGCGCCGGGACTTCGTACAATGAGCAGTTCTTC.

V and J are TRBV28 and TRBJ2-7; 7 bases fit TRBD2. This CDR3 spans 15 amino acids. The junction had 8 bases not matched to a gene; V was cut back by 3 bases and J by 3 bases. Germline V lookup: CDR1 MDHEN, CDR2 SYDVKM. CDR3: CASSLGGNLGYEQYF. Here the CDR3 DNA reads TGTGCCAGCAGTTTGGGGGGGAATCTGGGCTACGAGCAGTACTTC.

The chain combines TRBV7-9 with TRBJ2-7; 11 positions match TRBD2. The germline V gene encodes CDR1 SEHNR and CDR2 FQNEAQ (reference sequence). V shed 5 bases, J shed 7 bases, and the junction held 13 bases outside the gene matches. This CDR3 comprises 16 residues. The CDR3 loop is CASSPTGTSGGSEQYF. CDR3 DNA: TGTGCCAGCAGCCCAACCGGGACTAGCGGTGGAAGTGAGCAGTACTTC.

Here the CDR3 reads CASSRQGRVYEQYF. The CDR3 DNA reads TGTGCCAGTAGTCGACAGGGTAGGGTCTACGAGCAGTACTTC. J is TRBJ2-7 and V is TRBV19; TRBD1 matches at 7 bases. The CDR3 has 14 amino acids. Germline CDR1 LNHDA, CDR2 SQIVND (reference sequence). The ends lost 5 bases at V and 3 bases at J; junction bases unmatched: 7.

V usage is TRBV13 and J usage is TRBJ2-2; TRBD2 agrees at 8 bases. Per germline, CDR1 PRHDT and CDR2 FYEKMQ (reference sequence). This CDR3 has 19 amino acids. The V gene end was trimmed by 0 bases and the J gene end by 7 bases; junction bases not matched to a gene: 16. CDR3 DNA: TGTGCCAGCAGCTTAGGCCAGCGTCGGGCGGGAGGATCAGTCGGGGAGCTGTTTTTT. As protein: CASSLGQRRAGGSVGELFF.